Each of the 14 T cell receptor beta chains below was sequenced from the same sample in a study of T cells in Graves' hyperthyroidism and ophthalmopathy. Regions amplified from RNA transcripts were the TCR beta CDR3 regions. TCR CDR3 regions were first amplified by RT-PCR with HTBI primers. TCRdb itself ran the multiplex PCR reads through MiXCR, one entry per CDR3 protein. This table has about 520,000 distinct CDR3 sequences, around 22% appearing once. The specimen was blood. Receptors originate from a woman in her thirties with Graves' ophthalmopathy.

This chain connects TRBV19 to TRBJ1-1; unclear D gene. The germline V gene encodes CDR1 LNHDA and CDR2 SQIVND (reference sequence). V gave up 5 bases and J gave up 0 bases, with 10 bases separating them. This CDR3 is built from 14 residues. CDR3: CASSPFGLNTEAFF. CDR3 DNA sequence: TGTGCCAGTAGTCCCTTTGGTCTGAACACTGAAGCTTTCTTT. The full variable domain, completed using reference TRBV19 and TRBJ1-1, is DGGITQSPKYLFRKEGQNVTLSCEQNLNHDAMYWYRQDPGQGLRLIYYSQIVNDFQKGDIAEGYSVSREKKESFPLTVTSAQKNPTAFYLCASSPFGLNTEAFFGQGTRLTVV.

V is TRBV20-1 and J is TRBJ1-6; the D is unclear. The CDR3 sequence is 14 residues long. V lost 0 bases and J lost 7, with 10 bases in between. Germline assignment: CDR1 DFQATT and CDR2 SNEGSKA (reference sequence). Here the CDR3 reads CSAREEGSNSPLHF. CDR3 nucleotides: TGCAGTGCTAGAGAAGAGGGAAGCAATTCACCCCTCCACTTT.

The chain joins TRBV27 to TRBJ2-3; 7 bases are shared with TRBD2. Looked up from germline, CDR1 is MNHEY and CDR2 is SMNVEV (reference sequence). The CDR3 consists of 17 residues. The ends lost 5 bases at V and 2 bases at J; junction bases unmatched: 13. Here the CDR3 DNA reads TGTGCCAGCAGTCCCTCCCGGGCTAGCGGCTACACAGATACGCAGTATTTT. The encoded protein is CASSPSRASGYTDTQYF.

This clonotype has more than one count but fewer than ten. The chain combines TRBV6-1 with TRBJ2-5; tentatively, D is TRBD2 (6 bases). Trimming stripped 6 bases from V and 2 bases from J, with 16 bases between. This CDR3 contains 15 residues. The germline gives CDR1 MNHNS, CDR2 SASEGT. CDR3 coding DNA: TGTGCCAGCAGACCCCCGGGAGCTCCACAAGAGACCCAGTACTTC. This translates into CASRPPGAPQETQYF.

The chain joins TRBV24-1 to TRBJ2-2; 7 nucleotides match TRBD1. This CDR3 is 16 amino acids long. Germline CDR1 and CDR2: KGHDR and SFDVKD. V gave up 4 bases and J gave up 0 bases; unmatched junction bases: 4. The CDR3 protein is CATSEKGAPNTGELFF. The CDR3 DNA follows: TGTGCCACCAGTGAAAAGGGGGCCCCGAACACCGGGGAGCTGTTTTTT.

The chain combines TRBV15 with TRBJ2-7; 9 nucleotides line up with TRBD1. Trimming cost V 0 bases and J 2 bases; bases outside gene matches: 2. The CDR3 runs 15 residues. Per germline, CDR1 LNHNV and CDR2 YYDKDF (reference sequence). The DNA for the CDR3 is TGTGCCACCAGCAGAGAGACAGGGGGTGCCTACGAGCAGTACTTC. Translation: CATSRETGGAYEQYF.

The chain joins TRBV20-1 to TRBJ2-5; D is unclear. V was pared by 7 bases and J by 3 bases, with 12 bases between. The CDR3 has 12 amino acids. The germline gives CDR1 DFQATT, CDR2 SNEGSKA (reference sequence). In DNA form, the CDR3 reads TGCAGTGGAGTAGCTAGGAAAGAGACCCAGTACTTC. It translates to CSGVARKETQYF.

This clonotype was found many times. The chain recombines TRBV19 with TRBJ1-5; D not resolved. CDR3 size: 14 residues. Trimming took 7 bases from V and 2 from J, leaving 12 bases between them. Germline CDR1 LNHDA, CDR2 SQIVND (reference sequence). CDR3 DNA: TGTGCCAGTAATATGGGCTTTGGCAATCAGCCCCAGCATTTT. Translated, it gives CASNMGFGNQPQHF.

This clonotype is a singleton in its sample. CDR3 DNA: TGTGCCAGCAGTTTGACTAGCAGCACCGGGGAGCTGTTTTTT. Its translation: CASSLTSSTGELFF. The V call is TRBV12-3 or TRBV12-4, the J call TRBJ2-2, with 7 bases that match TRBD2. J was trimmed by 4 bases and V by 3 bases; bases with no gene match: 2. This CDR3 comprises 14 residues.

This clonotype was counted once. The V call is TRBV20-1, the J call TRBJ2-7; 8 bases align to TRBD2. The trim removed 4 bases at V and 1 base at J, leaving 6 bases unmatched. Germline V gene sequence: CDR1 DFQATT, CDR2 SNEGSKA (reference sequence). This CDR3 contains 14 residues. CDR3 sequence: CSATPGLGSYEQYF. CDR3 nucleotide sequence: TGCAGTGCTACGCCGGGACTAGGGTCCTACGAGCAGTACTTC.

This clonotype was counted many times. The genes are TRBV18 and TRBJ1-1; TRBD1 matches at 8 bases. The trim removed 2 bases at V and 7 bases at J, leaving 6 bases unmatched. The CDR3 runs 14 residues. Per the germline V gene, CDR1 is KGHSH and CDR2 is LQKENI. Here the CDR3 DNA reads TGTGCCAGCTCACCAGGTTTGACAGGGGTTGAAGCTTTCTTT. Translated, it gives CASSPGLTGVEAFF.

This clonotype showed up just a few times. This chain connects TRBV6-1 to TRBJ1-6; D call uncertain. Germline V CDR1 and CDR2: MNHNS, SASEGT. The length of the CDR3 is 16 residues. Trimming left V 3 bases short and J 2 bases short, with 11 bases between. CDR3: CASSETPGTYNSPLHF. DNA of the CDR3: TGTGCCAGCAGTGAGACTCCGGGAACCTATAATTCACCCCTCCACTTT.

This clonotype was detected many times. This chain connects TRBV9 to TRBJ2-5; D may be TRBD1 (6 bases). This CDR3 is 15 amino acids long. The V end was cut by 0 bases, the J end by 2 bases, with 11 bases between. Looked up from germline, CDR1 is SGDLS and CDR2 is YYNGEE. In nucleotides, the CDR3 is TGTGCCAGCAGCGTAGAGGACAGCAGACAAGAGACCCAGTACTTC. Amino acids: CASSVEDSRQETQYF.

This clonotype was detected ten times or more. The chain carries TRBV6-2 or TRBV6-3 and TRBJ1-5, with D tentatively TRBD1 (6 bases). This CDR3 spans 15 amino acids. Germline V gives CDR1 MNHEY, CDR2 SVGEGT. Trimming took 4 bases from V and 4 from J, leaving 14 bases between them. In DNA, the CDR3 is TGTGCCAGCAGTTCGATCACAGGGCTAAATCAGCCCCAGCATTTT. Protein: CASSSITGLNQPQHF.